One sample yielded the 32 T cell receptor beta chains listed below, sequenced in a study of shared clonotypes between healthy human individuals. This table comes from immunoSEQ multiplex PCR, and its TCRdb copy is limited to in-frame clones, with some not included. Of some 2 million clones detected, approximately 95% appear once; the ten largest clones hold under 0.15%. Sequenced input: naive CD4+ T cells sorted from blood. Subset reported: CD45RA+ positively selected. Receptor source: a man aged 18 to 29 in good health.

The chain has TRBV27 and TRBJ2-1; TRBD1 aligns across 8 bases. V dropped 5 bases and J dropped 6; count of bases not matched to a gene: 9. The CDR3 is 15 residues long. From germline, CDR1 is MNHEY and CDR2 SMNVEV (reference sequence). The DNA for the CDR3 is TGTGCCAGCAGTAAACGGGACAGGAGAAGCAATGAGCAGTTCTTC. This sequence encodes CASSKRDRRSNEQFF.

The J gene is TRBJ1-1, the V gene TRBV11-2, with D possibly being TRBD1 (6 bases). This CDR3 region has 15 residues. Germline CDR1 SGHAT, CDR2 FQNNGV. V was clipped by 5 bases and J by 1 base, with 14 bases between them. The CDR3 is CASSPRWTENTEAFF. The CDR3, as DNA: TGTGCCAGCAGCCCCCGATGGACAGAGAACACTGAAGCTTTCTTT. The entire variable domain, with the rest obtained from reference TRBV11-2 and TRBJ1-1, is as follows: EAGVAQSPRYKIIEKRQSVAFWCNPISGHATLYWYQQILGQGPKLLIQFQNNGVVDDSQLPKDRFSAERLKGVDSTLKIQPAKLEDSAVYLCASSPRWTENTEAFFGQGTRLTVV.

This rearrangement joins TRBV28 to TRBJ2-3, with D possibly being TRBD2 (5 bases). The CDR3 loop spans 14 amino acids. CDR1 and CDR2 (germline): MDHEN, SYDVKM. Trimming pared 2 bases from V and 2 bases from J, leaving 8 bases between. The CDR3 nucleotides are TGTGCCAGCAGTTTAGCGGGTTACACAGATACGCAGTATTTT. This codes for CASSLAGYTDTQYF. Full variable domain (rest looked up from reference TRBV28 and TRBJ2-3): DVKVTQSSRYLVKRTGEKVFLECVQDMDHENMFWYRQDPGLGLRLIYFSYDVKMKEKGDIPEGYSVSREKKERFSLILESASTNQTSMYLCASSLAGYTDTQYFGPGTRLTVL.

This clone has just one count. V gene TRBV2 combines with J gene TRBJ2-6, with 9 bases fitting TRBD2. The trim removed 8 bases at V and 0 bases at J, leaving 11 bases unmatched. This CDR3 contains 18 residues. The germline V gene encodes CDR1 SNHLY and CDR2 FYNNEI. CDR3 residues: CASLGLAGYSSGANVLTF. CDR3 sequence (DNA): TGTGCCAGCTTAGGCCTAGCGGGATACAGCTCTGGGGCCAACGTCCTGACTTTC.

The rearrangement uses TRBV4-3 and TRBJ1-5, with TRBD1 identical over 7 bases. This CDR3 is 14 amino acids long. Germline CDR1 LGHNA, CDR2 YSLEER. The V gene end was trimmed by 0 bases and the J gene end by 6 bases; junction bases not matched to a gene: 2. CDR3 residues: CASSQETGVQPQHF. The CDR3 bases are TGCGCCAGCAGCCAAGAAACAGGGGTTCAGCCCCAGCATTTT.

The V and J genes are TRBV6-6 and TRBJ1-1; 7 bases align to TRBD1. After removal of 0 bases from V and 10 bases from J, the junction contained 2 bases not matched to a gene. This CDR3 spans 12 amino acids. Per germline, CDR1 MNHNY and CDR2 SVGAGI (reference sequence). In nucleotides, the CDR3 is TGTGCCAGCAGTTACTCAGACAGGGCAGCTTTCTTT. Translation gives CASSYSDRAAFF.

V usage is TRBV18 and J usage is TRBJ1-2, with 10 bases identical to TRBD1. The CDR3 spans 13 residues. Per germline, CDR1 KGHSH and CDR2 LQKENI. The V gene end was trimmed by 4 bases and the J gene end by 12 bases; junction bases not matched to a gene: 8. The CDR3 reads CASSQADRGRHTF. CDR3 DNA sequence: TGTGCCAGCTCACAAGCTGACAGGGGGCGTCACACCTTC.

The rearrangement links TRBV7-8 to TRBJ2-1, with 11 nucleotides matching TRBD2. V was pared by 4 bases and J by 8 bases, with 10 bases of the junction left unmatched. This CDR3 has 16 amino acids. The germline gives CDR1 SGHVS, CDR2 FQNEAQ. The CDR3 DNA reads as TGTGCCAGCAGCTCGTCCGAACTAGCGGGAGTATATGAGCAGTTCTTC. This encodes CASSSSELAGVYEQFF.

This clone is a singleton in its sample. The chain employs TRBV6-5 and TRBJ2-1; no reliable D call. Trimming left V 6 bases short and J 0 bases short, with 12 bases between. This CDR3 spans 15 amino acids. CDR1 is MNHEY and CDR2 is SVGAGI in the germline V gene. The CDR3 loop is CASRLDWSSYNEQFF. For the CDR3, the DNA is TGTGCCAGCAGGCTAGACTGGAGCTCCTACAATGAGCAGTTCTTC.

This clone was observed a single time. The V and J genes are TRBV11-3 and TRBJ1-1; D not certain. Germline V CDR1 and CDR2: SGHNT, YENEEA. V shed 4 bases and J shed 0 bases, with 6 bases lying between them. The CDR3 contains 13 residues. The CDR3 is CASSSSVNTEAFF. The CDR3 bases are TGTGCCAGCAGCTCGTCAGTGAACACTGAAGCTTTCTTT.

The rearrangement links TRBV6-1 to TRBJ2-7; 12 bases agree with TRBD1. Germline CDR1 MNHNS, CDR2 SASEGT. This CDR3 has 15 amino acids. The V segment lost 1 base and the J segment 6 bases; nucleotides outside the gene matches: 4. Here the CDR3 reads CASSEVGQGASEQYF. The CDR3 DNA reads TGTGCCAGCAGTGAAGTGGGACAGGGGGCGAGCGAGCAGTACTTC.

The chain joins TRBV2 to TRBJ2-3; D not resolved. This CDR3 has 13 amino acids. CDR1 is SNHLY, CDR2 FYNNEI, per germline. Trimming cost V 6 bases and J 8 bases, with 15 bases left between them. CDR3: CASSPSLDGTQYF. CDR3 DNA sequence: TGTGCCAGCAGCCCATCCTTGGACGGTACGCAGTATTTT. Looking up the rest from reference TRBV2 and TRBJ2-3 gives the full variable domain: EPEVTQTPSHQVTQMGQEVILRCVPISNHLYFYWYRQILGQKVEFLVSFYNNEISEKSEIFDDQFSVERPDGSNFTLKIRSTKLEDSAMYFCASSPSLDGTQYFGPGTRLTVL.

The CDR3 region is CATKGASGGAREQFF. CDR3 nucleotides: TGTGCCACCAAAGGGGCTAGCGGGGGGGCTAGAGAGCAGTTCTTC. V usage is TRBV6-6 and J usage is TRBJ2-1; 12 bases are a match to TRBD2. Germline loops: CDR1 MNHNY, CDR2 SVGAGI (reference sequence). The trim removed 10 bases at V and 10 bases at J, leaving 14 bases unmatched. There are 15 residues in the CDR3.

CDR3 sequence reads: CASSRLSTDGNTIYF. DNA of the CDR3: TGTGCCAGCAGCCGGCTCTCGACGGATGGAAACACCATATATTTT. The chain links TRBV4-2 to TRBJ1-3; D remains ambiguous. The CDR3 runs 15 residues. Germline loops: CDR1 LGHNA, CDR2 YNFKEQ. V gave up 4 bases and J gave up 3 bases, with 13 bases separating them.

This chain connects TRBV14 to TRBJ2-7; no firm D call. V was trimmed by 2 bases and J by 0 bases, leaving 8 bases between them. Germline CDR1 SGHDN, CDR2 FVKESK. The CDR3 loop spans 14 amino acids. CDR3 residues: CASSQLVDSYEQYF. The CDR3 DNA reads as TGTGCCAGCAGCCAATTGGTTGACTCCTACGAGCAGTACTTC.

This clone has just one count. This chain uses TRBV6-1 with TRBJ1-1; 10 bases align to TRBD1. The J segment lost 12 bases and the V segment lost 6 bases, leaving 7 bases of the junction unmatched. Germline V CDR1 and CDR2: MNHNS, SASEGT. The CDR3 has 12 amino acids. CDR3 region: CASRSGQGRTFF. The CDR3 nucleotides are TGTGCCAGCAGATCGGGACAGGGGAGGACTTTCTTT.

The V call is TRBV5-4, the J call TRBJ2-3, with 10 bases that match TRBD2. V lost 5 bases and J lost 2; bases outside the gene matches: 5. Germline V gene sequence: CDR1 SGHNT, CDR2 YYREEE (reference sequence). The CDR3 runs to 15 residues. The CDR3 DNA reads as TGTGCCAGCAGGTCTAGCGGGGGTCCCACAGATACGCAGTATTTT. Residues: CASRSSGGPTDTQYF. Complete variable domain (other parts from reference TRBV5-4 and TRBJ2-3): ETGVTQSPTHLIKTRGQQVTLRCSSQSGHNTVSWYQQALGQGPQFIFQYYREEENGRGNFPPRFSGLQFPNYSSELNVNALELDDSALYLCASRSSGGPTDTQYFGPGTRLTVL.

The rearrangement links TRBV6-6 to TRBJ2-3; 9 bases match TRBD2. V was clipped by 5 bases and J by 0 bases; unmatched bases: 3. CDR3 size: 15 residues. Germline CDR1 is MNHNY and CDR2 is SVGAGI (reference sequence). Here the CDR3 reads CASSPTSGSTDTQYF. CDR3 sequence (DNA): TGTGCCAGCAGTCCTACTAGCGGGAGCACAGATACGCAGTATTTT.

The rearrangement links TRBV19 to TRBJ1-3, with no clear D. Trimming removed 3 bases at V and 0 bases at J, with 15 bases between. Germline CDR1 LNHDA, CDR2 SQIVND (reference sequence). This CDR3 region has 17 residues. CDR3 DNA sequence: TGTGCCAGTAGTATCTTCGATACGGGCTTCTCTGGAAACACCATATATTTT. It is translated as CASSIFDTGFSGNTIYF.

The V gene is TRBV7-2, the J gene TRBJ2-5; D may be TRBD2 (6 bases). The germline gives CDR1 SGHTA, CDR2 FQGNSA. The CDR3 is 15 residues long. The V and J ends lost 6 bases and 5 bases respectively, with 19 bases between them. The CDR3 sequence is CASRWWDSSGETQYF. CDR3 nucleotides: TGTGCCAGCAGATGGTGGGACTCTTCGGGGGAGACCCAGTACTTC. The whole variable domain, filled in from reference TRBV7-2 and TRBJ2-5, reads GAGVSQSPSNKVTEKGKDVELRCDPISGHTALYWYRQSLGQGLEFLIYFQGNSAPDKSGLPSDRFSAERTGGSVSTLTIQRTQQEDSAVYLCASRWWDSSGETQYFGPGTRLLVL.

The V and J genes are TRBV27 and TRBJ2-5; no clear D gene. V was pared by 2 bases and J by 4 bases, with 8 bases between. CDR3 length: 13 residues. CDR1 and CDR2 from the germline V gene are MNHEY and SMNVEV (reference sequence). Here the CDR3 DNA reads TGTGCCAGCAGTTTAATCCTGGGAGAGACCCAGTACTTC. Protein product: CASSLILGETQYF.

This clone appeared a few times. CDR3 DNA sequence: TGTGCCAGCAGGGCTCTAGCGGAAGAGCAGTACTTC. Amino acid sequence: CASRALAEEQYF. The chain combines TRBV2 with TRBJ2-7; 7 bases fit TRBD2. This CDR3 spans 12 amino acids. Germline CDR1 and CDR2: SNHLY and FYNNEI. V lost 6 bases and J lost 7; bases outside the gene matches: 6. The variable domain in full, with the rest retrieved from reference TRBV2 and TRBJ2-7, is EPEVTQTPSHQVTQMGQEVILRCVPISNHLYFYWYRQILGQKVEFLVSFYNNEISEKSEIFDDQFSVERPDGSNFTLKIRSTKLEDSAMYFCASRALAEEQYFGPGTRLTVT.

The chain has TRBV28 and TRBJ2-5; D call uncertain. Germline assignment: CDR1 MDHEN and CDR2 SYDVKM. The CDR3 runs to 15 residues. V dropped 6 bases and J dropped 6 bases, with 20 bases sitting between them. CDR3 in DNA: TGTGCCAGCAGGCGATCCGGGCCCTCTGGAAAGACCCAGTACTTC. Encoded protein: CASRRSGPSGKTQYF.

The gene calls are TRBV6-5 and TRBJ2-3; D is unresolved. Trimming removed 6 bases from V and 4 bases from J, with 5 bases in between. Germline CDR1 MNHEY, CDR2 SVGAGI. The CDR3 has 11 amino acids. The CDR3 DNA reads TGTGCCAGCAGATTCGCAGATACGCAGTATTTT. Protein: CASRFADTQYF.

This rearrangement joins TRBV5-4 to TRBJ2-1, with D perhaps assigned TRBD1 or TRBD2 (5 bases each). V was clipped by 1 base and J by 9 bases, with 17 bases between them. The CDR3 contains 15 residues. CDR1 SGHNT and CDR2 YYREEE come from the germline V gene (reference sequence). The CDR3 DNA sequence: TGTGCCAGCAGCTTGACGGCTAGTACAGGAGGTGAGCAGTTCTTC. Protein product: CASSLTASTGGEQFF.

The chain employs TRBV6-5 and TRBJ2-3; no clear D. V was clipped by 1 base and J by 4 bases, with 12 bases between them. The CDR3 contains 15 residues. Germline CDR1 and CDR2: MNHEY and SVGAGI. The CDR3 reads CASSYWRFESDTQYF. The CDR3 DNA sequence: TGTGCCAGCAGTTACTGGCGTTTCGAATCAGATACGCAGTATTTT.

V gene TRBV11-2 combines with J gene TRBJ2-7, with D possibly matching TRBD1 (6 bases). CDR3 length: 13 residues. Germline V lookup: CDR1 SGHAT, CDR2 FQNNGV. V lost 1 base, J lost 9 bases, and 13 bases lay in between. The CDR3 spells CASSLVALGAQYF. DNA of the CDR3: TGTGCCAGCAGCTTAGTTGCTTTGGGGGCGCAGTACTTC.

Notes on this clone: Other nucleotide sequences from this sample produce the same CDR3. V is TRBV7-9 and J is TRBJ2-2; D is ambiguous. The CDR3 is made up of 13 amino acids. In germline, CDR1 is SEHNR, CDR2 FQNEAQ (reference sequence). Between the trimmed V and J ends, which lost 2 bases and 6 bases, there was a span of 7 bases. The CDR3 region has the DNA TGTGCCAGCAGCTTATCAGGCCCCGGGGAGCTGTTTTTT. Protein: CASSLSGPGELFF.

The chain links TRBV2 to TRBJ1-2; 8 bases are shared with TRBD1. The V and J ends lost 9 bases and 3 bases, in that order; junction bases with no gene match: 6. The germline V gene encodes CDR1 SNHLY and CDR2 FYNNEI. This CDR3 has 13 residues. This CDR3 is CARGAGGDYGYTF. CDR3 in DNA: TGTGCCAGGGGAGCAGGGGGCGACTATGGCTACACCTTC.

V usage is TRBV27 and J usage is TRBJ2-2; 7 nucleotides agree with TRBD2. This CDR3 is built from 15 residues. The ends lost 5 bases at V and 5 bases at J; junction bases unmatched: 8. Germline V lookup: CDR1 MNHEY, CDR2 SMNVEV (reference sequence). The CDR3 DNA sequence: TGTGCCAGCAGTCGCGCGGGAGTAGGAACCGGGGAGCTGTTTTTT. Amino acids: CASSRAGVGTGELFF.

The rearrangement uses TRBV18 and TRBJ1-6, with D perhaps matching TRBD1 (5 bases). This CDR3 contains 15 residues. The V gene lost 2 bases and the J gene lost 6 bases, with 11 bases spanning the gap. The germline gives CDR1 KGHSH, CDR2 LQKENI. The CDR3 region is CASSPAPQGNSPLHF. CDR3 bases: TGTGCCAGCTCACCAGCCCCCCAGGGTAATTCACCCCTCCACTTT.

The gene calls are TRBV7-2 and TRBJ2-7, with TRBD1 as a possible D gene (5 bases). The germline CDR1 and CDR2 sequences are SGHTA and FQGNSA. This CDR3 region has 15 residues. Trimming took off 2 bases at V and 1 base at J, with 12 bases between the two ends. CDR3 coding DNA: TGTGCCAGCAGCTTATCACAGGCTTCGTCCTACGAGCAGTACTTC. Its protein product is CASSLSQASSYEQYF.